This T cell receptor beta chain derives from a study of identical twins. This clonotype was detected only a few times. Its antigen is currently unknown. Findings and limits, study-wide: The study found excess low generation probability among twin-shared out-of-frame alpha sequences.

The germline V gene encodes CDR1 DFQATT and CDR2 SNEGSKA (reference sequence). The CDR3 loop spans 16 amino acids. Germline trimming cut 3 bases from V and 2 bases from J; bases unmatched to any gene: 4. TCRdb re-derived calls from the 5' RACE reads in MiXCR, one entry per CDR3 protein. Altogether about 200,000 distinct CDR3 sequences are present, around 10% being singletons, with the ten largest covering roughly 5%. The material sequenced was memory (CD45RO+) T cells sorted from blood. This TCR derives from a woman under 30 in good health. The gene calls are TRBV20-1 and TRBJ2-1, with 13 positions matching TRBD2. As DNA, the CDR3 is TGCAGTGCTAGCGGGACTAGCGGGAATACCTACAATGAGCAGTTCTTC. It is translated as CSASGTSGNTYNEQFF.